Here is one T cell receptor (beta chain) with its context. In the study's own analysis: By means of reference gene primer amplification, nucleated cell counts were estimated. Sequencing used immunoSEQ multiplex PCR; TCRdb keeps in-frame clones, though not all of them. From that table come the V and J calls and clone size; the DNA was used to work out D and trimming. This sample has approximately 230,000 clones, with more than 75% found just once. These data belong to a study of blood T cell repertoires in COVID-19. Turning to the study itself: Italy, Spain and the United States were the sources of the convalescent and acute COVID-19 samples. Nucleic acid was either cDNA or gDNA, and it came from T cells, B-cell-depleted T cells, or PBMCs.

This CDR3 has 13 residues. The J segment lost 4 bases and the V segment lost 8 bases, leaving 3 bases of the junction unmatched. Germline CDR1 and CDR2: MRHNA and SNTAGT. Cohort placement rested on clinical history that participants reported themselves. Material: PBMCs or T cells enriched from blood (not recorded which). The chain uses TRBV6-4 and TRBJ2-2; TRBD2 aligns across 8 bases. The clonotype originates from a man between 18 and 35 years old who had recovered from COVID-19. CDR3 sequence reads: CASSREGTGELFF. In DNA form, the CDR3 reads TGTGCCAGCTCCCGGGAGGGCACCGGGGAGCTGTTTTTT.